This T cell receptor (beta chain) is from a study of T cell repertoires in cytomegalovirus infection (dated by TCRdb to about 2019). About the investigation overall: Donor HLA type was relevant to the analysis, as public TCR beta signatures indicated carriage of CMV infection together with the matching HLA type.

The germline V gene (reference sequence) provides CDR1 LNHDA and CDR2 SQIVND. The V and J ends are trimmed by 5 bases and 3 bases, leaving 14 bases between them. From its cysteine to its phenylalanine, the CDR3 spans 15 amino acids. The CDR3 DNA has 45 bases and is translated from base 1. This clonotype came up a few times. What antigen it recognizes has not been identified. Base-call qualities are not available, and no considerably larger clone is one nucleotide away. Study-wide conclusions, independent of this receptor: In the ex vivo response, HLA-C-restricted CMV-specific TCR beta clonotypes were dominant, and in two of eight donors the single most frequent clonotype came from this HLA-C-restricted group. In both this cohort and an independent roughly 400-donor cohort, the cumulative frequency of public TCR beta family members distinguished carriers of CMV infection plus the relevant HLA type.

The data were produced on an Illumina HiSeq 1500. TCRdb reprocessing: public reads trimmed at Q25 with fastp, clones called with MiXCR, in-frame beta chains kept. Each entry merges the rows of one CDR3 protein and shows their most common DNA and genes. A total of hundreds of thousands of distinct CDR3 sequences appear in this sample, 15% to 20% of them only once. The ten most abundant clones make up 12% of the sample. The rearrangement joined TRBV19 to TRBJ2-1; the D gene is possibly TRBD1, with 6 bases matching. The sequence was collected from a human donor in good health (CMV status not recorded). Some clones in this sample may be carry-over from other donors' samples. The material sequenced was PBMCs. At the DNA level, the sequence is TGTGCCAGTAGTCCCTCGGGACACCTCTACAATGAGCAGTTCTTC. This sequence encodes CASSPSGHLYNEQFF.